This T cell receptor (beta chain) was retrieved from a study of blood T cell repertoires in COVID-19. Study information: T cells, B-cell-depleted T cells, or PBMCs provided the cDNA or gDNA that served as material.

A single count supports this clone. Per the original methods: Amplification from reference gene primers served as the basis for estimated nucleated cell counts. Using immunoSEQ multiplex PCR, the repertoire was profiled, and TCRdb retains in-frame clones only, with some absent. V and J calls and clone size are as listed in that table; D and trimming were resolved from the DNA. The sample holds roughly 190,000 clones, 65% to 90% seen once. The receptor's source is a man aged 35-49 years who had recovered from COVID-19. The sequencing input was PBMCs or T cells enriched from blood (not recorded which).

CDR3 DNA: TGTGCCACCAGTGATCCTGGGACTCCCGGCTACACCTTC. The encoded protein is CATSDPGTPGYTF. The chain combines TRBV24-1 with TRBJ1-2; D may be TRBD1 (5 bases). V lost 3 bases and J lost 8, with 12 bases in between. The CDR3 has 13 residues. Germline V gives CDR1 KGHDR, CDR2 SFDVKD.